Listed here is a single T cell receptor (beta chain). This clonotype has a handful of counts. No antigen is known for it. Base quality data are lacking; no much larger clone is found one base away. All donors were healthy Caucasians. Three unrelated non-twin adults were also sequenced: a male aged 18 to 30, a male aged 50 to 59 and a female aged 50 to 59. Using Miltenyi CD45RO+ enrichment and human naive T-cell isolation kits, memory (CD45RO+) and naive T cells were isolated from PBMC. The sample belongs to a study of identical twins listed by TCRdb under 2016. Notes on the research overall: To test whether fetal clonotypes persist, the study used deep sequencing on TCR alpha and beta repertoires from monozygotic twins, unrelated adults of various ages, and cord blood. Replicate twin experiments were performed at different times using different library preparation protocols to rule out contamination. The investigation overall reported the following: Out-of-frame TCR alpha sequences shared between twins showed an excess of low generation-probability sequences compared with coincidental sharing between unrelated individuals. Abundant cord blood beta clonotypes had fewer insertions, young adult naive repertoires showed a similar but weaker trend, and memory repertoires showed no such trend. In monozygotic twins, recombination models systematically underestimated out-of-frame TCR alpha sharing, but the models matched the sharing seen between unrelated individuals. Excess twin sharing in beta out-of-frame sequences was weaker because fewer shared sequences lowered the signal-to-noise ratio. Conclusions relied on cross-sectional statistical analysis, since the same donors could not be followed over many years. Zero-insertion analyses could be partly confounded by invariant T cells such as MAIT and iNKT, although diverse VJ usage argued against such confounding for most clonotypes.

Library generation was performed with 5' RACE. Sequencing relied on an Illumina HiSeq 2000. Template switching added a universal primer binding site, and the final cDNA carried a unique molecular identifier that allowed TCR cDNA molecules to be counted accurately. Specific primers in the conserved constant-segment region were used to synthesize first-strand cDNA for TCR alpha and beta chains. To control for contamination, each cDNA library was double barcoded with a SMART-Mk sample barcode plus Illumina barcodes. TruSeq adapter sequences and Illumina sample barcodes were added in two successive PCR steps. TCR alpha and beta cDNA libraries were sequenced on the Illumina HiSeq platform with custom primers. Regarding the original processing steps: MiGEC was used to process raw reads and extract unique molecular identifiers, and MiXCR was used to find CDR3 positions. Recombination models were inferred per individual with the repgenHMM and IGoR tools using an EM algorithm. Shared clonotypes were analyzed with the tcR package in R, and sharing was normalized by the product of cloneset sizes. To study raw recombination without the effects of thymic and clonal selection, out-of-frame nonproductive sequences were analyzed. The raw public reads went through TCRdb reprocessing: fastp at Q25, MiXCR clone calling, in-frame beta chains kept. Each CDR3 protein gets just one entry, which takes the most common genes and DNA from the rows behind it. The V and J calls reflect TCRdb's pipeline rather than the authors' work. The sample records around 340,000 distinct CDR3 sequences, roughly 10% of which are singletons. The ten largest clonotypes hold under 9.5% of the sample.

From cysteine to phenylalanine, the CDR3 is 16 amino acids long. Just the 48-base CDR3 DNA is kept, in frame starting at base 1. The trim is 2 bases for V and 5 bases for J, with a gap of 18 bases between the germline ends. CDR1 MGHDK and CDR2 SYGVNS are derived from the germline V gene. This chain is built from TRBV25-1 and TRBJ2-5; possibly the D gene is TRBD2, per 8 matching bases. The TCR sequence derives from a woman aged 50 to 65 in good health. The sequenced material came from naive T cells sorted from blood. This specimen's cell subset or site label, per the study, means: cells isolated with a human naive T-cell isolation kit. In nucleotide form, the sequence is TGTGCCAGCAGTGAACCGGGAGGGGGCCTTCTGGAGACCCAGTACTTC. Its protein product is CASSEPGGGLLETQYF. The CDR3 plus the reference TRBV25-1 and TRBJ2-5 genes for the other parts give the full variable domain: EADIYQTPRYLVIGTGKKITLECSQTMGHDKMYWYQQDPGMELHLIHYSYGVNSTEKGDLSSESTVSRIRTEHFPLTLESARPSHTSQYLCASSEPGGGLLETQYFGPGTRLLVL.